The 27 T cell receptor beta chains reported below all come from one sample, sequenced in a study of radiotherapy plus CTLA-4 blockade in lung cancer. The assay was immunoSEQ multiplex PCR, and TCRdb's table has in-frame clones only and misses some. The sample has about 59,000 clones, 72% seen once. The sample was peripheral blood, taken from a patient treated with radiotherapy plus ipilimumab. The receptors here all came from a human donor with non-small cell lung cancer whose response to radiotherapy plus ipilimumab could not be evaluated.

This clone was counted a single time. The chain links TRBV11-2 to TRBJ2-1; D gene ambiguous. Germline CDR1 reads SGHAT; CDR2 reads FQNNGV. There are 16 residues in the CDR3. V lost 3 bases and J lost 4, with 16 bases in between. DNA of the CDR3: TGTGCCAGCAGCTTGTCCAGCGTCCGTCCTTACAATGAGCAGTTCTTC. The encoded protein is CASSLSSVRPYNEQFF.

This chain uses TRBV10-3 with TRBJ1-4; the match to TRBD1 covers 9 bases. V was pared by 6 bases and J by 6 bases, with 2 bases of the junction left unmatched. This CDR3 region has 13 residues. CDR1 is ENHRY and CDR2 is SYGVKD in the germline V gene. The CDR3 protein is CAISDRGDEKLFF. CDR3 in DNA: TGTGCCATCAGCGACAGGGGGGATGAAAAACTGTTTTTT.

The J gene is TRBJ2-5, the V gene TRBV9; D might be TRBD1 (5 bases). Germline V gene lookup returns CDR1 SGDLS and CDR2 YYNGEE. V lost 4 bases and J lost 2, with 9 bases in between. CDR3 size: 13 residues. The CDR3 bases are TGTGCCAGCAGCTCGGACATACAAGAGACCCAGTACTTC. Its translation is CASSSDIQETQYF.

The chain has TRBV23-1 and TRBJ1-2; 8 nucleotides line up with TRBD1. TRBV23-1 is placed among ORFs of uncertain function. The junction had 11 bases not matched to a gene; V was cut back by 8 bases and J by 0 bases. CDR3 length: 16 amino acids. The CDR3 loop is CASGPLDRASNYGYTF. CDR3 sequence (DNA): TGCGCCAGCGGGCCACTGGACAGGGCGTCTAACTATGGCTACACCTTC.

The chain joins TRBV30 to TRBJ1-1, with D perhaps matching TRBD1 (6 bases). Germline V CDR1 and CDR2: GTSNPN, SVGIG (reference sequence). Trimming removed 5 bases at V and 2 bases at J, with 12 bases between. The CDR3 is made up of 13 amino acids. CDR3 sequence: CAWGGRANTEAFF. DNA of the CDR3: TGTGCCTGGGGGGGCAGGGCCAACACTGAAGCTTTCTTT.

This chain connects TRBV10-3 to TRBJ2-3, with D hard to call. Germline CDR1 and CDR2: ENHRY and SYGVKD. The ends were cut back, 0 bases at V and 5 bases at J, with 3 bases in the middle. This CDR3 is built from 12 residues. The chain's CDR3 is CAISESRDTQYF. The CDR3 nucleotides read TGTGCCATCAGTGAGTCTCGAGATACGCAGTATTTT.

The V and J genes are TRBV28 and TRBJ1-2; maybe TRBD1 (6 bases). The germline V and J ends were trimmed by 8 bases and 3 bases, with 13 bases remaining between them. Germline assignment: CDR1 MDHEN and CDR2 SYDVKM. The CDR3 extends over 13 amino acids. CDR3 residues: CASRPGGDYGYTF. CDR3 nucleotide sequence: TGTGCCAGCCGTCCGGGGGGCGACTATGGCTACACCTTC.

The CDR3 DNA reads as TGCAGCGTTGAGACAGGGGGCTCCTACGAGCAGTACTTC. Translating it yields CSVETGGSYEQYF. The chain couples TRBV29-1 to TRBJ2-7; 9 bases line up with TRBD1. The CDR3 runs 13 residues. Unmatched junction bases numbered 0, after V lost 3 bases and J lost 0 bases. Germline V gene lookup returns CDR1 SQVTM and CDR2 ANQGSEA.

In this sample, this clone turned up a few times. The rearrangement uses TRBV5-1 and TRBJ1-1, with D possibly being TRBD1 (5 bases). Germline V gene sequence: CDR1 SGHRS, CDR2 YFSETQ. CDR3 length: 14 amino acids. Trimming pared 1 base from V and 0 bases from J, leaving 7 bases between. The CDR3 coding sequence is TGCGCCAGCAGCTTGACAGGACTGAACACTGAAGCTTTCTTT. The encoded protein is CASSLTGLNTEAFF.

V usage is TRBV5-4 and J usage is TRBJ2-1; 7 bases fit TRBD2. Germline V gives CDR1 SGHNT, CDR2 YYREEE (reference sequence). V lost 0 bases, J lost 8 bases, and 8 bases stayed unmatched. The CDR3 loop spans 15 amino acids. The chain's CDR3 is CASSLAAGTEDEQFF. Written as DNA, the CDR3 is TGTGCCAGCAGCTTGGCAGCGGGAACAGAGGATGAGCAGTTCTTC.

The chain combines TRBV7-2 with TRBJ1-2, with D possibly matching TRBD1 (6 bases). The length of the CDR3 is 15 residues. Trimming pared 2 bases from V and 1 base from J, leaving 11 bases between. Germline CDR1 reads SGHTA; CDR2 reads FQGNSA. CDR3 in DNA: TGTGCCAGCAGCTTATCTTTGGACAGTAACTATGGCTACACCTTC. As protein: CASSLSLDSNYGYTF.

This rearrangement joins TRBV7-3 to TRBJ2-2; D call uncertain. Germline V CDR1 and CDR2: SGHTA, FQGTGA. V lost 5 bases and J 2 bases, leaving 6 bases between the germline ends. This CDR3 is 13 amino acids long. Written as DNA, the CDR3 is TGTGCCAGCAGCCAAAGCAACACCGGGGAGCTGTTTTTT. This sequence encodes CASSQSNTGELFF.

V gene TRBV28 combines with J gene TRBJ1-5; 11 bases map to TRBD1. The germline V gene encodes CDR1 MDHEN and CDR2 SYDVKM. This CDR3 is built from 18 residues. The V segment lost 5 bases and the J segment 4 bases; nucleotides outside the gene matches: 13. The CDR3 DNA follows: TGTGCCAGCAGTACAACTCCCTTGGGACAGGGGGGAAATCAGCCCCAGCATTTT. Amino acid sequence: CASSTTPLGQGGNQPQHF.

The V and J genes are TRBV7-6 and TRBJ2-7, with D possibly being TRBD1 (6 bases). Trimming pared 1 base from V and 3 bases from J, leaving 10 bases between. The germline V gene has CDR1 SGHVS and CDR2 FNYEAQ. This CDR3 comprises 14 residues. In nucleotides, the CDR3 is TGTGCCAGCAGCTTAGGGACAGTTAGCTACGAGCAGTACTTC. It codes for CASSLGTVSYEQYF.

This chain links TRBV6-1 with TRBJ2-5; 9 nucleotides match TRBD1. CDR1 and CDR2 from the germline V gene are MNHNS and SASEGT. The V segment lost 6 bases and the J segment 5 bases; nucleotides outside the gene matches: 4. This CDR3 is 13 amino acids long. As DNA, the CDR3 is TGTGCCAGCAGGGACAGGGGACGGGAGACCCAGTACTTC. Protein sequence: CASRDRGRETQYF.

For this clone: The missing conserved phenylalanine or tryptophan at the end of this CDR3 makes a read error likely. The chain combines TRBV6-6 with TRBJ1-1; TRBD1 agrees at 7 bases. CDR3 length equals 15 residues. The germline gives CDR1 MNHNY, CDR2 SVGAGI (reference sequence). CDR3 in DNA: TGTGCCAGCAGTCCCCAGGGGGGATTGAACACTGAGGCTTTCTCT. It encodes CASSPQGGLNTEAFS.

The CDR3 DNA reads TGTGCCAGCAGCTTAAGATTCACAGGGTCGGAAAAACTGTTTTTT. It translates to CASSLRFTGSEKLFF. The chain has TRBV11-2 and TRBJ1-4; D may be TRBD1 (6 bases). The CDR3 is 15 amino acids. With 2 bases removed from V and 8 bases from J, the gap between germline ends came to 15 bases. Germline lookup yields CDR1 SGHAT and CDR2 FQNNGV.

This clone was counted a few times. This chain joins TRBV28 and TRBJ1-4; 7 nucleotides align to TRBD1. Germline assignment: CDR1 MDHEN and CDR2 SYDVKM. With V trimmed by 6 bases and J by 3 bases, 4 bases remained unmatched. The CDR3 spans 14 residues. CDR3 loop: CASSLGQSNEKLFF. In nucleotides, the CDR3 is TGTGCCAGCAGCCTGGGACAGTCTAATGAAAAACTGTTTTTT.

This clone has only a few counts. This chain uses TRBV6-5 with TRBJ1-2; a possible D gene is TRBD1 (5 bases). In germline, CDR1 is MNHEY, CDR2 SVGAGI. This CDR3 region has 14 residues. With 0 bases removed from V and 3 bases from J, the gap between germline ends came to 8 bases. Here the CDR3 DNA reads TGTGCCAGCAGTTACTCGGCAGGGTACTATGGCTACACCTTC. It codes for CASSYSAGYYGYTF.

The chain has TRBV5-6 and TRBJ2-1; D is undetermined. V dropped 1 base and J dropped 4 bases, with 6 bases sitting between them. This CDR3 comprises 13 residues. The germline CDR1 and CDR2 sequences are SGHDT and YYEEEE. The DNA of the CDR3 is TGTGCCAGCAGCTTGACACCTTACAATGAGCAGTTCTTC. Amino acids: CASSLTPYNEQFF.

The chain carries TRBV7-3 and TRBJ1-3; TRBD1 matches 8 bases. Trimming took 2 bases from V and 4 from J; bases not matched to a gene: 4. Germline V gene data show CDR1 as SGHTA and CDR2 as FQGTGA. The CDR3 length is 15 residues. In DNA form, the CDR3 reads TGTGCCAGCAGCTTAGCAGGACAGGGAGGAAACACCATATATTTT. Its protein product is CASSLAGQGGNTIYF.

In this sample, this clone turned up a few times. V gene TRBV30 combines with J gene TRBJ1-6, with a weak D call TRBD1 (6 bases). The CDR3 covers 13 residues. The V end was cut by 7 bases, the J end by 7 bases, with 14 bases between. Germline CDR1 and CDR2: GTSNPN and SVGIG (reference sequence). DNA for the CDR3: TGTGCCTCGAGGACAGCCGCCAATTCACCCCTCCACTTT. Translated, it gives CASRTAANSPLHF.

As DNA, the CDR3 is TGTGCCAGCAGCTTACCCCCGGCCCTGCAAGGACCTCCGGGGGATACGCAGTATTTT. It is translated as CASSLPPALQGPPGDTQYF. The chain recombines TRBV7-9 with TRBJ2-3; D perhaps matches TRBD2 (5 bases). This CDR3 has 19 residues. Looked up from germline, CDR1 is SEHNR and CDR2 is FQNEAQ (reference sequence). V lost 2 bases, J lost 6 bases, and 27 bases lay in between.

The rearrangement uses TRBV27 and TRBJ2-1; D perhaps matches TRBD2 (6 bases). Germline assignment: CDR1 MNHEY and CDR2 SMNVEV (reference sequence). The CDR3 is 14 residues long. V was cut by 2 bases and J by 9 bases, with 14 bases left in between. The CDR3 sequence: CASSLNRGSGEQFF. CDR3 nucleotide sequence: TGTGCCAGCAGTTTAAACCGGGGGAGTGGTGAGCAGTTCTTC.

V gene TRBV13 combines with J gene TRBJ1-2; D gene unclear. Germline V lookup: CDR1 PRHDT, CDR2 FYEKMQ (reference sequence). Trimming pared 7 bases from V and 2 bases from J, leaving 20 bases between. There are 16 residues in the CDR3. CDR3 loop: CASTLNYHVANYGYTF. Here the CDR3 DNA reads TGTGCCAGCACCCTCAATTATCACGTGGCCAACTATGGCTACACCTTC.

This chain links TRBV6-5 with TRBJ1-1; 7 bases agree with TRBD1. The V and J ends lost 2 bases and 5 bases, in that order; junction bases with no gene match: 5. This CDR3 region has 14 residues. CDR1 and CDR2 (germline): MNHEY, SVGAGI. The CDR3 bases are TGTGCCAGCAGTTACAGGGGGCTGGGAACTGAAGCTTTCTTT. Translation: CASSYRGLGTEAFF.

The J gene is TRBJ2-7, the V gene TRBV11-3; weak D call: TRBD1 (5 bases). The CDR3 is 13 amino acids. Germline V gene lookup returns CDR1 SGHNT and CDR2 YENEEA. Trimming removed 2 bases from V and 3 bases from J, with 8 bases in between. The CDR3, as DNA: TGTGCCAGCAGCTTACCAGGGCACTACGAGCAGTACTTC. This encodes CASSLPGHYEQYF.